Below, one T cell receptor beta chain is given with its context. No cognate antigen has been identified for it. No quality values exist for individual bases; no much larger clone is one base distant. This record comes from a study of OX40 agonist ivuxolimab in advanced cancers. At the level of the whole study: Ivuxolimab, which targeted the costimulatory receptor OX40 (CD134), was an agonistic, fully human IgG2 monoclonal antibody. Intravenous ivuxolimab was administered to patients every 2 weeks at six dose levels: 0.01, 0.1, 0.3, 1.5, 3 and 10 mg/kg. Among the approximately 54 dose-escalation patients, around 19 had hepatocellular carcinoma, about 15 melanoma, 9 renal cell carcinoma and 9 head and neck cancer. The dose-escalation cohort was 82.7% male with a mean age of about 60 years, ranging from roughly 20 to 80. Prior anti-PD-1, anti-PD-L1 or anti-CTLA-4 therapy was permitted, and checkpoint inhibitors had been received by under 50% of dose-escalation patients. Three dose-escalation patients achieved partial responses, one with hepatocellular carcinoma and two with cutaneous melanoma. Peripheral TCRbeta sequencing was intended to test whether TCR sequence diversity was altered and clonal T-cell expansion was caused by ivuxolimab. The paper covers the monotherapy dose-escalation part of the phase I ivuxolimab trial, which included N of about 56 patients.

The trial excluded patients who had a history of autoimmune disease or were on systemic immunosuppression. Peripheral blood for TCR sequencing was drawn from every dose cohort at baseline, at cycle 4 day 1 and at cycle 7 day 1. Samples came from an open-label, multicenter, first-in-human phase I dose-escalation trial of ivuxolimab. Adults with locally advanced or metastatic melanoma, renal cell carcinoma, hepatocellular carcinoma or head and neck squamous cell carcinoma were enrolled in the trial. Before TCR sequencing, CD4+ T cells and CD8+ T cells from peripheral blood were sorted into separate populations. General conclusions and limits of the study: In partial responders in the 0.1-3.0 mg/kg groups, normalized peripheral clonal expansion was found to be among the lowest, especially among CD8+ T cells. Low levels of normalized T-cell clonal expansion were also seen in some patients who did not respond. Clonal expansion of both CD4+ and CD8+ blood T cells was observed from baseline to week 6 at doses 0.1 to 3.0 mg/kg. The antigen specificity of the clonally expanded peripheral T cells was not determined. After ivuxolimab, CD8+ T cells had more expanded clones than CD4+ T cells on average.

Genomic DNA was isolated from the sorted cells so that the TCRbeta CDR3 region could be sequenced. The immunoSEQ Assay was used for sequencing of TCRbeta CDR3 regions. TCRdb obtained this table from immuneACCESS and retained in-frame rearrangements with V and J assigned. These tables miss some clones; where compared with another copy, unresolved V genes account for less than half of the shortfall, and the remainder is unexplained. The sample table holds about 69,000 clones, of which around 91% were seen once. 5.5% to 8% of the sample goes to the ten largest clones. The sample was CD4+ or CD8+ T cells sorted from blood, taken in a trial of the OX40 agonist ivuxolimab. This TCR derives from an adult with an advanced solid tumor such as melanoma, head and neck, liver or kidney cancer.

The CDR3 protein is CASSPWTGDFSYEQYF. The nucleotide sequence reads TGTGCCAGCAGCCCCTGGACAGGGGACTTCTCCTACGAGCAGTACTTC. Recombination joined TRBV7-8 with TRBJ2-7; the central 9 bases match TRBD1. Here V drops 5 bases and J drops 0 bases, and the junction holds 8 bases not matched to any gene. CDR1 is given as SGHVS and CDR2 as FQNEAQ, both from the germline V gene. The CDR3 measures 16 amino acids from cysteine to phenylalanine. Of the read, only the CDR3 DNA is kept; its 48 bases are in frame from base 1.